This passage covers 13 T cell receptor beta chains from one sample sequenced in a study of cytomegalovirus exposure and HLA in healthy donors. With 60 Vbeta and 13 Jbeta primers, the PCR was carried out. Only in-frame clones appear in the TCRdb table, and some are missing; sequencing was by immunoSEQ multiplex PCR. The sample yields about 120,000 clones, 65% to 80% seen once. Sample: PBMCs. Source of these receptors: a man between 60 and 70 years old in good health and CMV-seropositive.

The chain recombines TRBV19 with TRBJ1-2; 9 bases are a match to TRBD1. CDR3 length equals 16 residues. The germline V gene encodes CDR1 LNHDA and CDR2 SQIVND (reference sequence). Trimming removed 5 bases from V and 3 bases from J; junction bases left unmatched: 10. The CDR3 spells CASSATGTGPHYGYTF. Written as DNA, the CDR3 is TGTGCCAGTAGTGCCACCGGGACAGGGCCCCACTATGGCTACACCTTC.

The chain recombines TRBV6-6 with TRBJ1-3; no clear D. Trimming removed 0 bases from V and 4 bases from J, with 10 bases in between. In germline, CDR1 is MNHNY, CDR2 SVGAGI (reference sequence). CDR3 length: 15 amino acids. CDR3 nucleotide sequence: TGTGCCAGCAGTTACTCGCTAGATTCAGGAAACACCATATATTTT. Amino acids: CASSYSLDSGNTIYF.

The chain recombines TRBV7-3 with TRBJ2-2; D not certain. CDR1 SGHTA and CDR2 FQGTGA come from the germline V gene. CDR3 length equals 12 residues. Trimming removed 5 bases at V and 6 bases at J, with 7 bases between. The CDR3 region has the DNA TGTGCCAGCAGCCAACTATCCGGGGAGCTGTTTTTT. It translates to CASSQLSGELFF.

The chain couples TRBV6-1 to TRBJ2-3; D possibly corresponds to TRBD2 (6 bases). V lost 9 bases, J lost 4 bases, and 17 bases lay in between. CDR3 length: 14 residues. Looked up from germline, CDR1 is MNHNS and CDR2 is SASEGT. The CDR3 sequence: CASYRREGADTQYF. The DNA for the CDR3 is TGTGCCAGTTATAGGAGGGAAGGAGCAGATACGCAGTATTTT.

The CDR3 bases are TGTGCCAGCATTGGGACAGCGGGAAACACCATATATTTT. Translation: CASIGTAGNTIYF. The V and J genes are TRBV7-8 and TRBJ1-3; TRBD1 agrees at 7 bases. The germline V gene encodes CDR1 SGHVS and CDR2 FQNEAQ. The CDR3 has 13 amino acids. Trimming at V came to 7 bases and at J to 4 bases, leaving 4 bases not matched to a gene.

CDR3 sequence: CASSEQGTTEAFF. CDR3 nucleotide sequence: TGTGCCAGCAGCGAACAGGGTACCACTGAAGCTTTCTTT. This chain joins TRBV11-2 and TRBJ1-1; tentative D call: TRBD1 (6 bases). Germline V CDR1 and CDR2: SGHAT, FQNNGV. The CDR3 spans 13 residues. V was pared by 5 bases and J by 4 bases, with 11 bases between.

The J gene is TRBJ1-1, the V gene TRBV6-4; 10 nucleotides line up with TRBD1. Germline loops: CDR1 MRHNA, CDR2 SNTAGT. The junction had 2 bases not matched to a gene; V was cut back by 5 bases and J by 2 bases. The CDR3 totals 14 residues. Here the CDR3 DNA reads TGTGCCAGCAGTCGGGACAGGGGTAACACTGAAGCTTTCTTT. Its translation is CASSRDRGNTEAFF.

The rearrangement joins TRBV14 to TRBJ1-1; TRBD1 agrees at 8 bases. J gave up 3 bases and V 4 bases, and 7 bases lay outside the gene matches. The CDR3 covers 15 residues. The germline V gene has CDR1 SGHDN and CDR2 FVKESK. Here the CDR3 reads CASSLRTGLDTEAFF. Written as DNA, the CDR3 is TGTGCCAGCAGCCTAAGGACAGGGCTGGACACTGAAGCTTTCTTT.

CDR3 DNA sequence: TGTGCCTGGAATCGGGGGAGTCCTAATGAAAAACTGTTTTTT. Protein sequence: CAWNRGSPNEKLFF. This chain uses TRBV30 with TRBJ1-4; TRBD1 might be the D (5 bases). In germline, CDR1 is GTSNPN, CDR2 SVGIG (reference sequence). There are 14 residues in the CDR3. V lost 4 bases and J 3 bases, leaving 12 bases between the germline ends.

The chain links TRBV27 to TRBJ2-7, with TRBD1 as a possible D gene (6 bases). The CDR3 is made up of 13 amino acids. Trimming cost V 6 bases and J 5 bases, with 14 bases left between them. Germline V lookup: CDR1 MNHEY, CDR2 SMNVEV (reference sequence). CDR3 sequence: CASRQQGRDEQYF. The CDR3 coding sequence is TGTGCCAGCAGGCAACAGGGTAGAGACGAGCAGTACTTC.

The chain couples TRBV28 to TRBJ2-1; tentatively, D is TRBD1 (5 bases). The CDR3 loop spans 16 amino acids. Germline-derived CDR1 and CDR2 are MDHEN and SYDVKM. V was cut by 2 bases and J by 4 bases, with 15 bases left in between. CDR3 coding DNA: TGTGCCAGCAGTTTACGGCAGGGCATCAAGTACAATGAGCAGTTCTTC. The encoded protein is CASSLRQGIKYNEQFF.

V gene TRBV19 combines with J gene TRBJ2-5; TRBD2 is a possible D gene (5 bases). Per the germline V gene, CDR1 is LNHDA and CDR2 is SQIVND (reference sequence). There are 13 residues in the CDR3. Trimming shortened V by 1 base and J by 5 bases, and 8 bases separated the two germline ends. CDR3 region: CASSIGGRETQYF. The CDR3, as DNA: TGTGCCAGTAGTATAGGAGGGCGGGAGACCCAGTACTTC. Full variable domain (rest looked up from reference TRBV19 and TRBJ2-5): DGGITQSPKYLFRKEGQNVTLSCEQNLNHDAMYWYRQDPGQGLRLIYYSQIVNDFQKGDIAEGYSVSREKKESFPLTVTSAQKNPTAFYLCASSIGGRETQYFGPGTRLLVL.

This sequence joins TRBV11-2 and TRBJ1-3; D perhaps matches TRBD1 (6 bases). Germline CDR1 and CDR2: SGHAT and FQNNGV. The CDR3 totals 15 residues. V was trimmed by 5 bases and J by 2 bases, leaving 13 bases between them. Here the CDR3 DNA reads TGTGCCAGCAGCATGGGGGGGGGCCCTGGAAACACCATATATTTT. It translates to CASSMGGGPGNTIYF.